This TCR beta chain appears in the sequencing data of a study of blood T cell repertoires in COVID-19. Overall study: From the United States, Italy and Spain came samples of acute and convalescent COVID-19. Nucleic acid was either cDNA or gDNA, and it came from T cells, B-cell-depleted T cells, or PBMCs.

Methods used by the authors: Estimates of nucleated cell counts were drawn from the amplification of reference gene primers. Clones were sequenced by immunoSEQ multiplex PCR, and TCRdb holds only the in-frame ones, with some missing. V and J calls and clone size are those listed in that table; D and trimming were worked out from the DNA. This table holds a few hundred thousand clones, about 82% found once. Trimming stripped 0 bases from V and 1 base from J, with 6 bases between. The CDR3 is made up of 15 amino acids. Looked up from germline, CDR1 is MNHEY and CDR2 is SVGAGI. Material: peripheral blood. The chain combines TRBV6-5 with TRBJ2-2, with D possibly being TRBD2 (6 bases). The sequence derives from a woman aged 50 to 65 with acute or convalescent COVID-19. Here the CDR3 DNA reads TGTGCCAGCAGTTACTCGGGGGGGAACACCGGGGAGCTGTTTTTT. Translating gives CASSYSGGNTGELFF.